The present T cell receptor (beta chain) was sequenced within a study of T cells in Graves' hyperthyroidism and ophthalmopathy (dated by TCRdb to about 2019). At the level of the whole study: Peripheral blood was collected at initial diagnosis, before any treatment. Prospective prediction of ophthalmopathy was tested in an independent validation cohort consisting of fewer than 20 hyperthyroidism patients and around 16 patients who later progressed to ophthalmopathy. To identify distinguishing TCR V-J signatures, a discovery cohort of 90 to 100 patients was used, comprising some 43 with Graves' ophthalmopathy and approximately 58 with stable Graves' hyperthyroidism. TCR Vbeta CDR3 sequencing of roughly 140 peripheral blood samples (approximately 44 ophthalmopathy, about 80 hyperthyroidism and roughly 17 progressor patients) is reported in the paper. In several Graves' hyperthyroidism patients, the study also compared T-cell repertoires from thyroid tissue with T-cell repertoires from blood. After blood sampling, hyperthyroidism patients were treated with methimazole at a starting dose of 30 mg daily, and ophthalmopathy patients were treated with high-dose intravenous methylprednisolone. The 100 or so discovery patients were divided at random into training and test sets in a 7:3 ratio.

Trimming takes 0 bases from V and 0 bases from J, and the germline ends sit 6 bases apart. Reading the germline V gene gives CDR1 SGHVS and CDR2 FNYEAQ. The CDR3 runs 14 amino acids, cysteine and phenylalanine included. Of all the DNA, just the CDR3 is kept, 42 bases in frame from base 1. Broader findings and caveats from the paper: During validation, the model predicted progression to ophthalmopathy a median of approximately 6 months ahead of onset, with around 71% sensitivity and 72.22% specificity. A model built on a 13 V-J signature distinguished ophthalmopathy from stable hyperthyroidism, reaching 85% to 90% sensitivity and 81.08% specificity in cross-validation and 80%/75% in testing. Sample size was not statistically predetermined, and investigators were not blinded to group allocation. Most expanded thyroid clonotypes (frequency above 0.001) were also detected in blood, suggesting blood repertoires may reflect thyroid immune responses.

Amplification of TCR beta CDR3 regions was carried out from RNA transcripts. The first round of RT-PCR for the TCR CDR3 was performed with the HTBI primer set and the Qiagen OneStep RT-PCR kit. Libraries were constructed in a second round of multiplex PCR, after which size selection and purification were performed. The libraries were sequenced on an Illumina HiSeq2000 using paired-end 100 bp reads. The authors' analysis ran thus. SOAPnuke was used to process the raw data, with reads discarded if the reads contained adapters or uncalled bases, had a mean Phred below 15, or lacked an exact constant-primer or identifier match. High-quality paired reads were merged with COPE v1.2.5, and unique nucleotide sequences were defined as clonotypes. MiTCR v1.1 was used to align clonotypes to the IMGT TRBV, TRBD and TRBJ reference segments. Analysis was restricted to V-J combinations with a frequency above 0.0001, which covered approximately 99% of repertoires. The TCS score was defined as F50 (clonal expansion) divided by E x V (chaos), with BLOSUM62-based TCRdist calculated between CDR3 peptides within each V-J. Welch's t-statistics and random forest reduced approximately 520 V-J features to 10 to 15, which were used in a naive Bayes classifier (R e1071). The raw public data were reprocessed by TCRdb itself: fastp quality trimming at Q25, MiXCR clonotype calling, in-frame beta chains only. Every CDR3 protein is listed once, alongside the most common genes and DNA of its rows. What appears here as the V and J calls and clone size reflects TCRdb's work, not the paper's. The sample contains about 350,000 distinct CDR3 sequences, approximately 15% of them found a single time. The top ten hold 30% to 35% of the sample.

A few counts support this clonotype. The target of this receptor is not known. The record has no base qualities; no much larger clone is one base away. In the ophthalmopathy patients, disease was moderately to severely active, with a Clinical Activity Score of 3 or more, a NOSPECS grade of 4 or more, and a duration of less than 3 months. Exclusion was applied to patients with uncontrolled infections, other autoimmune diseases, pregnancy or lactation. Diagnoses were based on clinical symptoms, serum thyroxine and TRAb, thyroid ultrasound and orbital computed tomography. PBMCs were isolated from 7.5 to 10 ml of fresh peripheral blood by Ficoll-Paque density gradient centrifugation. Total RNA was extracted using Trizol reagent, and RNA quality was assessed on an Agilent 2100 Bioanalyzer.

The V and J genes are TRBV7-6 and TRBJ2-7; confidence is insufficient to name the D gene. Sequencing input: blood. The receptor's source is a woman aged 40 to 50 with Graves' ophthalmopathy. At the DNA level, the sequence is TGTGCCAGCAGCTTAGCGGAGATCTCCTACGAGCAGTACTTC. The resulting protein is CASSLAEISYEQYF.